This T cell receptor (beta chain) was found in a study of CD8 T cells in ankylosing spondylitis. Overall study findings and caveats: Reportedly, disease-linked clones are significantly enriched in ankylosing spondylitis patients' matched synovial fluid. Disease-associated clonotypes exhibited CD8+ identity and were relatively infrequent in peripheral blood. For ankylosing spondylitis blood, a TCR beta motif of eight or nine highly homologous variants appeared characteristic.

TCRdb ran MiXCR on the 5' RACE reads and lists one entry per CDR3 protein. The data contain tens of thousands of distinct CDR3 sequences, just over 2.5% of them singletons. This clonotype was observed at least ten times. Antigen unknown. CDR3 size: 14 residues. The germline V gene has CDR1 SGDLS and CDR2 YYNGEE. Trimming removed 4 bases from V and 9 bases from J; junction bases left unmatched: 8. The receptor was isolated from a female donor with ankylosing spondylitis or in good health (not recorded which). V and J are TRBV9 and TRBJ2-1; 9 bases align to TRBD2. The sample was blood, either unsorted or a sorted T cell fraction (not recorded which). CDR3 bases: TGTGCCAGCAGCCCCCGGACAGCGGGGGGTGAGCAGTTCTTC. This sequence encodes CASSPRTAGGEQFF.